This T cell receptor beta chain was recorded in a study of cytomegalovirus exposure and HLA in healthy donors. On this clone: Its specificity is not known.

60 Vbeta and 13 Jbeta primers were used in PCR. Assay used: immunoSEQ multiplex PCR; TCRdb lists only in-frame clones, some missing. This table holds 100,000 to 150,000 clones. Study-level findings and limits: Some V segments, including TRBV6-2 and TRBV6-3, were excluded as indistinguishable.

V lost 3 bases, J lost 1 base, and 7 bases lay in between. The CDR3 loop spans 13 amino acids. Germline V gene data show CDR1 as WNHNN and CDR2 as SYGVQD (reference sequence). The V gene is TRBV10-1, the J gene TRBJ2-7; D is ambiguous. The receptor was isolated from a man younger than 35 in good health and CMV-seronegative. The sample was PBMCs. CDR3 amino acids: CASSDPYSYEQYF. Written as DNA, the CDR3 is TGCGCCAGCAGTGATCCGTATTCCTACGAGCAGTACTTC.